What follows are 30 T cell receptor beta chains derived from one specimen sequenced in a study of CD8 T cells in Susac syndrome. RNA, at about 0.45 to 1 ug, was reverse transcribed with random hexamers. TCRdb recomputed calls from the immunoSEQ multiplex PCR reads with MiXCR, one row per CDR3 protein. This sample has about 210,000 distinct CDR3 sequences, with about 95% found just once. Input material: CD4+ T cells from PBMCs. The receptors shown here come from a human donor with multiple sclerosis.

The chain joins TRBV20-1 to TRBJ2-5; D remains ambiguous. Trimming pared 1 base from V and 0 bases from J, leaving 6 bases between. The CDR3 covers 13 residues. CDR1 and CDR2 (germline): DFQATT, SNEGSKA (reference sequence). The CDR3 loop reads CSARAPNQETQYF. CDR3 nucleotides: TGCAGTGCTAGAGCCCCTAACCAAGAGACCCAGTACTTC.

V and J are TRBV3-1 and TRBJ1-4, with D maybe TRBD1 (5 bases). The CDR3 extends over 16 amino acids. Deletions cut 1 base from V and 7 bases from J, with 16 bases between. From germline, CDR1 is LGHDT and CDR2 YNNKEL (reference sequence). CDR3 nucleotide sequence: TGTGCCAGCAGCCAAGTTTGGGGACGCTTAAGTGAAAAACTGTTTTTT. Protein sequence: CASSQVWGRLSEKLFF.

The CDR3 DNA sequence: TGTGCCAGTAGTGTTCTTCCCGGGACAGGAACCGGGGAGCTGTTTTTT. It encodes CASSVLPGTGTGELFF. The chain has TRBV19 and TRBJ2-2, with 8 bases that match TRBD1. V gave up 5 bases and J gave up 5 bases; unmatched junction bases: 10. This CDR3 region has 16 residues. Germline values: CDR1 LNHDA, CDR2 SQIVND (reference sequence).

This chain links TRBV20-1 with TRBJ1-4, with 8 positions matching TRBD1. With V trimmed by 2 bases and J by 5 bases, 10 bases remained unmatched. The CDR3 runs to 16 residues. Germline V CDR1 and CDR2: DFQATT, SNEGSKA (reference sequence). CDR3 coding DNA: TGCAGTGCTAGAAGGGGTCCCAGGGGGCAGAATGAAAAACTGTTTTTT. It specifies CSARRGPRGQNEKLFF.

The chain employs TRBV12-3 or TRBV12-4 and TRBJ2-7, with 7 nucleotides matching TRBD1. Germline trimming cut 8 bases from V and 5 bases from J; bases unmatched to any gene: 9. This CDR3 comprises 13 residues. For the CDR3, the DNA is TGTGCCAGCCGGGACAGCGGTTTTGACGAGCAGTACTTC. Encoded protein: CASRDSGFDEQYF.

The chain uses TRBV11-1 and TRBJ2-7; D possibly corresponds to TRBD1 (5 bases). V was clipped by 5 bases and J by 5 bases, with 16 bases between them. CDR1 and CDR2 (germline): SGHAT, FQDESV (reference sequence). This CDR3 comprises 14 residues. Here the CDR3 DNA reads TGTGCCAGCAGCACAAGACACAGGTCCCACGAGCAGTACTTC. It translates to CASSTRHRSHEQYF.

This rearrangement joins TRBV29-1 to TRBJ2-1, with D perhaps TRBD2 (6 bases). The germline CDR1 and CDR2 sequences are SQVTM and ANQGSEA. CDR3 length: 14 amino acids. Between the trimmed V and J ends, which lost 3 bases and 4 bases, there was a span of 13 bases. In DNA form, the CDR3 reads TGCAGCGTTGATTCATTAGCGGCTTACAATGAGCAGTTCTTC. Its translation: CSVDSLAAYNEQFF.

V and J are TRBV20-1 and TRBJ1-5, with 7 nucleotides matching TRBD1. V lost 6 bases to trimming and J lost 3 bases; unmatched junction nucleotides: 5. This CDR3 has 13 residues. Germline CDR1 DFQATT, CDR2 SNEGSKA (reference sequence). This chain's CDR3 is CSASTGNNQPQHF. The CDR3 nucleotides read TGCAGTGCCTCGACAGGGAACAATCAGCCCCAGCATTTT.

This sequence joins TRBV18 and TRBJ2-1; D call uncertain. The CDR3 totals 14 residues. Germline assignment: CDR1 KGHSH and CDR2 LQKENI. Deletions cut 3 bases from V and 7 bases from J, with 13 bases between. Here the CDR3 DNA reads TGTGCCAGCTCACCTCGGTCAGTTGGGAATGAGCAGTTCTTC. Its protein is CASSPRSVGNEQFF.

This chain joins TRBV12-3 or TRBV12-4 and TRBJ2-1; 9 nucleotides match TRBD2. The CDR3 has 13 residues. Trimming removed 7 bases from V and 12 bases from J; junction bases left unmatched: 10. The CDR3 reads CASKANSGGRQFF. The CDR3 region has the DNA TGTGCCAGCAAAGCTAATAGCGGGGGACGGCAGTTCTTC.

In nucleotides, the CDR3 is TGCGCCAGCGGGAAACGTGGGACTAGCGGCTACGCGAACACCGGGGAGCTGTTTTTT. Protein: CASGKRGTSGYANTGELFF. The V call is TRBV5-1, the J call TRBJ2-2; 11 bases are shared with TRBD2. The ends lost 7 bases at V and 0 bases at J; junction bases unmatched: 14. The CDR3 is 19 residues long. Germline CDR1 and CDR2: SGHRS and YFSETQ.

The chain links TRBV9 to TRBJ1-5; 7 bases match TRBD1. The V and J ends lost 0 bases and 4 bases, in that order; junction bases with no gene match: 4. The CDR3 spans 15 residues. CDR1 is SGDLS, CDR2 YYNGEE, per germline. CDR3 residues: CASSVGTTGNQPQHF. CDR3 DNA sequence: TGTGCCAGCAGCGTAGGAACGACAGGGAATCAGCCCCAGCATTTT.

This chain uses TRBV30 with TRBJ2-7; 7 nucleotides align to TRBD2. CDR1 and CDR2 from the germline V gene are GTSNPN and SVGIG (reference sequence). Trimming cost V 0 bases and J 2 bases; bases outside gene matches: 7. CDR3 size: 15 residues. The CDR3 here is CAWSVGRGRTYEQYF. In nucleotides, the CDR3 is TGTGCCTGGAGTGTAGGGAGGGGACGGACCTACGAGCAGTACTTC.

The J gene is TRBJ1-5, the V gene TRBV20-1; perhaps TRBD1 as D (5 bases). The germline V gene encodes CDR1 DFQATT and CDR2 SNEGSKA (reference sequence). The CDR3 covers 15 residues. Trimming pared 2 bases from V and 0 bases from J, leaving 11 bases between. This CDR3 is CSARLRGVSNQPQHF. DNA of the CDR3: TGCAGTGCTAGACTGCGGGGGGTTAGCAATCAGCCCCAGCATTTT.

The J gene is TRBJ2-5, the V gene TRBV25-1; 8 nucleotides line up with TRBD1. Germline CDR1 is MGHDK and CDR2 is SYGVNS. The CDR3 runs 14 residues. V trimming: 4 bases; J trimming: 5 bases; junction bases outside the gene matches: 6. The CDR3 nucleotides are TGTGCCAGCAGTGCTCTAAGACAGGGGGAGACCCAGTACTTC. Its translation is CASSALRQGETQYF.

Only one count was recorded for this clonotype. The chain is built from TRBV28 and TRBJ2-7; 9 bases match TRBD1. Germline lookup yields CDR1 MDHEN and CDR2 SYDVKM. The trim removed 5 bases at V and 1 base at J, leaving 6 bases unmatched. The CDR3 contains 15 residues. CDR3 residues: CASSAPGTGSYEQYF. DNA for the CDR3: TGTGCCAGCAGTGCTCCCGGGACAGGGTCCTACGAGCAGTACTTC.

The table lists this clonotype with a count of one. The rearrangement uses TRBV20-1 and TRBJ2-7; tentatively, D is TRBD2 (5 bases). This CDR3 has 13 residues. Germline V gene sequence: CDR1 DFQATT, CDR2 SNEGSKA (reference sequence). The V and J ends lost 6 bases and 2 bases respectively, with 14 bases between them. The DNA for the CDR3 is TGCAGTGCGCGGAGGACTGCCGCCTACGAGCAGTACTTC. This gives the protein CSARRTAAYEQYF.

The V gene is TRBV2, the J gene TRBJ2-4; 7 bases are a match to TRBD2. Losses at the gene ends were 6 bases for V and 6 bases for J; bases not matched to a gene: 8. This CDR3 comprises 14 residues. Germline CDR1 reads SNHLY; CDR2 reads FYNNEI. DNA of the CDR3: TGTGCCAGCAGCGGCACTAGCGTCCCAAACATTCAGTACTTC. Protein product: CASSGTSVPNIQYF.

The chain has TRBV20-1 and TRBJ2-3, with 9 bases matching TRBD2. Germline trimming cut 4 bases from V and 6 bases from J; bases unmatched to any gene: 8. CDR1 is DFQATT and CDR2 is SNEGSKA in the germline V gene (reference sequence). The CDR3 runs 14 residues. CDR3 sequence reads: CSAIGGGAWDTQYF. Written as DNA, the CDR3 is TGCAGTGCTATTGGCGGGGGGGCCTGGGATACGCAGTATTTT.

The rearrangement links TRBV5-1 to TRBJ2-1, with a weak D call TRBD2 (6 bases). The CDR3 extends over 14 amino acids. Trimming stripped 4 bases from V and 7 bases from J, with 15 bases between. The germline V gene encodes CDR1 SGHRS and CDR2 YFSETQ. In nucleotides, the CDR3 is TGCGCCAGCAGCCGGGAGCGGAATATGAATGAGCAGTTCTTC. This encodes CASSRERNMNEQFF.

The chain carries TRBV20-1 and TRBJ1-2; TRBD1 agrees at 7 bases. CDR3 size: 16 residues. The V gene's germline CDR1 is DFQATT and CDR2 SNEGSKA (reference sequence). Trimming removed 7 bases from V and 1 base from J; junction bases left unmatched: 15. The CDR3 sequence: CSGGAQGHLVNYGYTF. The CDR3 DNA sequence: TGCAGTGGGGGGGCACAGGGGCATTTGGTTAACTATGGCTACACCTTC.

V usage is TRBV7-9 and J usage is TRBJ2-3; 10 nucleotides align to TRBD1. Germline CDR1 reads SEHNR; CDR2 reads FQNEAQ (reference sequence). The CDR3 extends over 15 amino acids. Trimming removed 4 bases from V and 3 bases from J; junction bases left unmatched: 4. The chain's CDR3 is CASSYPGQGTDTQYF. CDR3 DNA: TGTGCCAGCAGCTACCCGGGACAGGGGACAGATACGCAGTATTTT.

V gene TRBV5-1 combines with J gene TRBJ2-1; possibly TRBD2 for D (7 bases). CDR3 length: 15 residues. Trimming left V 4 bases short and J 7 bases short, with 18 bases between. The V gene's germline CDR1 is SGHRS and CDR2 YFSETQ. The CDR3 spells CASSPDLGGRNEQFF. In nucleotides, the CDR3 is TGCGCCAGCAGCCCGGACTTGGGGGGGCGAAATGAGCAGTTCTTC.

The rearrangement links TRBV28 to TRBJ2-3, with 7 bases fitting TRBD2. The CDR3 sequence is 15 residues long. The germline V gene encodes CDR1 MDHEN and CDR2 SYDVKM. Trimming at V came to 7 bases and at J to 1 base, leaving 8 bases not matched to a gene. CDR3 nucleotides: TGTGCCAGCATGGGGGGAGGGCAAGGCACAGATACGCAGTATTTT. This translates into CASMGGGQGTDTQYF. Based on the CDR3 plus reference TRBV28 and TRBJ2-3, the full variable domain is DVKVTQSSRYLVKRTGEKVFLECVQDMDHENMFWYRQDPGLGLRLIYFSYDVKMKEKGDIPEGYSVSREKKERFSLILESASTNQTSMYLCASMGGGQGTDTQYFGPGTRLTVL.

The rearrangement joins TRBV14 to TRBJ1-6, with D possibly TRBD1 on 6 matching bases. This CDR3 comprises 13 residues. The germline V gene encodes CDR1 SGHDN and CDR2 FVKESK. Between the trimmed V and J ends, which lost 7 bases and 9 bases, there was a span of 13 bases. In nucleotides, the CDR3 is TGTGCCAGCAACCTTGGACAGTTTTCACCCCTCCACTTT. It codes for CASNLGQFSPLHF. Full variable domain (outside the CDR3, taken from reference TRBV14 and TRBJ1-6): EAGVTQFPSHSVIEKGQTVTLRCDPISGHDNLYWYRRVMGKEIKFLLHFVKESKQDESGMPNNRFLAERTGGTYSTLKVQPAELEDSGVYFCASNLGQFSPLHFGNGTRLTVT.

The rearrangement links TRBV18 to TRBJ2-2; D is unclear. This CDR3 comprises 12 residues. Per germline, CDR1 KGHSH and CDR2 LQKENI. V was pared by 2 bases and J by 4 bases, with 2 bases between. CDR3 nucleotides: TGTGCCAGCTCACCAAGCACCGGGGAGCTGTTTTTT. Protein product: CASSPSTGELFF.

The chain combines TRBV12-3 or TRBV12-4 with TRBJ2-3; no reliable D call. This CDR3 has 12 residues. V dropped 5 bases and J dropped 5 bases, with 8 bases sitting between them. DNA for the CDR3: TGTGCCAGCAGTCCTGGCGTAGATACGCAGTATTTT. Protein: CASSPGVDTQYF.

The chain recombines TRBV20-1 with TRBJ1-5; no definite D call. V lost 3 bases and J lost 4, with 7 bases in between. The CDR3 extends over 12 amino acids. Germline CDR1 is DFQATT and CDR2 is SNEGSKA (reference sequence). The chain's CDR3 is CSASISNQPQHF. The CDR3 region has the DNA TGCAGTGCTAGCATCTCGAATCAGCCCCAGCATTTT.

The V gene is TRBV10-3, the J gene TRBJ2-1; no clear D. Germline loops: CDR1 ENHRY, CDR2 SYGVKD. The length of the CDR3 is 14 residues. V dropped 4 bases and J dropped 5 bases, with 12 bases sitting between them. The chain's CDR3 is CAISGGRMNNEQFF. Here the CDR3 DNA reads TGTGCCATCAGTGGGGGTCGGATGAACAATGAGCAGTTCTTC.

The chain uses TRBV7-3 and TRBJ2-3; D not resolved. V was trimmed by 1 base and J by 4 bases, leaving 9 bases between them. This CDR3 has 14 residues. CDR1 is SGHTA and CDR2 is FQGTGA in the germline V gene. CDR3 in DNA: TGTGCCAGCAGCTTAAAAGCTCCCCCAGATACGCAGTATTTT. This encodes CASSLKAPPDTQYF.